These 14 T cell receptor beta chains were all obtained from the same sample, sequenced in a study of early T cells in non-severe SARS-CoV-2 infection. TCRdb re-called the 5' RACE reads with MiXCR, one entry per CDR3 protein. Here the sample spans about 83,000 distinct CDR3 sequences, less than 11% being singletons. This specimen was whole blood, taken at baseline. The receptor set was obtained from an adult who was a healthcare worker with PCR-confirmed SARS-CoV-2 infection or an uninfected control (not recorded which).

This chain links TRBV28 with TRBJ2-7, with D perhaps TRBD2 (6 bases). This CDR3 is built from 14 residues. Germline lookup yields CDR1 MDHEN and CDR2 SYDVKM. The V gene lost 4 bases and the J gene lost 1 base, with 11 bases spanning the gap. The DNA of the CDR3 is TGTGCCAGCAGTTCGTTAGCGGTGTCCTACGAGCAGTACTTC. Its translation: CASSSLAVSYEQYF.

This clonotype has a count of ten or more. V is TRBV7-9 and J is TRBJ2-7; D tentatively reads TRBD1 or TRBD2 (5 bases each). This CDR3 has 15 residues. V was clipped by 5 bases and J by 4 bases, with 18 bases between them. CDR1 and CDR2 (germline): SEHNR, FQNEAQ (reference sequence). The CDR3 nucleotides are TGTGCCAGCAGCGCCGGGACGAAGGGATCGTACGAGCAGTACTTC. Amino acids: CASSAGTKGSYEQYF.

In this sample, this clonotype turned up a few times. The chain has TRBV4-1 and TRBJ1-4; D perhaps matches TRBD1 (5 bases). Germline V gene data show CDR1 as MGHRA and CDR2 as YSYEKL. Deletions cut 2 bases from V and 7 bases from J, with 11 bases between. The CDR3 is 14 amino acids. CDR3 in amino acids: CASSQLRGIEKLFF. The CDR3 nucleotides are TGCGCCAGCAGCCAACTTAGGGGTATTGAAAAACTGTTTTTT.

This clonotype was detected a few times. The chain has TRBV11-3 and TRBJ2-1, with D possibly called TRBD1 or TRBD2 (5 bases each). The germline CDR1 and CDR2 sequences are SGHNT and YENEEA. V shed 3 bases and J shed 8 bases, with 8 bases lying between them. This CDR3 is 12 amino acids long. In DNA form, the CDR3 reads TGTGCCAGCAGCTTCCAGGGAGATGAGCAGTTCTTC. As protein: CASSFQGDEQFF.

This clonotype was picked up a small number of times. The CDR3 loop is CASSLDGTSQETQYF. CDR3 sequence (DNA): TGCGCCAGCAGCTTGGACGGGACTAGCCAAGAGACCCAGTACTTC. This sequence joins TRBV5-1 and TRBJ2-5, with 8 bases identical to TRBD2. Germline-derived CDR1 and CDR2 are SGHRS and YFSETQ. The CDR3 is 15 residues long. Trimming took 0 bases from V and 1 from J; bases not matched to a gene: 2.

The CDR3 sequence: CASSLTTSGRTDTQYF. The DNA of the CDR3 is TGCGCCAGCAGCTTGACAACTAGCGGGAGAACTGATACGCAGTATTTT. V usage is TRBV5-1 and J usage is TRBJ2-3; 11 bases align to TRBD2. With 1 base clipped from V and 6 bases from J, the junction kept 7 bases outside the gene matches. Germline V gene lookup returns CDR1 SGHRS and CDR2 YFSETQ. The CDR3 consists of 16 residues.

The chain has TRBV5-1 and TRBJ2-7; the D call may be TRBD1 or TRBD2 (5 bases each). V lost 3 bases to trimming and J lost 2 bases, with 15 bases between them. There are 15 residues in the CDR3. CDR1 SGHRS and CDR2 YFSETQ come from the germline V gene. The CDR3 DNA is TGCGCCAGCAGCTCCGTAGAGTGGGGGACCTACGAGCAGTACTTC. This sequence encodes CASSSVEWGTYEQYF.

This clonotype was observed at least ten times. The chain employs TRBV5-1 and TRBJ2-2, with 8 bases that match TRBD1. CDR3 length equals 18 residues. Germline trimming cut 1 base from V and 4 bases from J; bases unmatched to any gene: 12. The germline V gene encodes CDR1 SGHRS and CDR2 YFSETQ. CDR3 residues: CASSLRPPGTGGTGELFF. The CDR3 region has the DNA TGCGCCAGCAGCTTGCGACCGCCCGGGACAGGAGGCACCGGGGAGCTGTTTTTT.

The rearrangement links TRBV4-1 to TRBJ2-5; D is unclear. There are 12 residues in the CDR3. Germline loops: CDR1 MGHRA, CDR2 YSYEKL. Trimming removed 1 base from V and 3 bases from J, with 3 bases in between. CDR3 amino acids: CASSQGEETQYF. CDR3 coding DNA: TGCGCCAGCAGCCAAGGGGAAGAGACCCAGTACTTC.

This chain links TRBV7-9 with TRBJ2-5, with 10 bases aligning to TRBD2. The length of the CDR3 is 16 residues. The germline CDR1 and CDR2 sequences are SEHNR and FQNEAQ (reference sequence). J gave up 5 bases and V 5 bases, and 11 bases lay outside the gene matches. In DNA, the CDR3 is TGTGCCAGCAGCCCACCACTAGCGGGAACGCATGAGACCCAGTACTTC. It is translated as CASSPPLAGTHETQYF.

The V and J genes are TRBV4-1 and TRBJ2-7, with D tentatively TRBD1 (7 bases). Per the germline V gene, CDR1 is MGHRA and CDR2 is YSYEKL. The germline V and J ends were trimmed by 2 bases and 0 bases, with 20 bases remaining between them. The CDR3 is 18 amino acids. The CDR3 loop reads CASSQQGGRQGLSYEQYF. The CDR3 coding sequence is TGCGCCAGCAGCCAACAAGGAGGGCGACAGGGACTCTCCTACGAGCAGTACTTC.

This clonotype has only a few counts. The chain couples TRBV10-3 to TRBJ2-2; 7 bases map to TRBD2. CDR1 ENHRY and CDR2 SYGVKD come from the germline V gene. The CDR3 extends over 13 amino acids. J lost 6 bases, V lost 8 bases, and 6 bases had no gene match. The CDR3 reads CAIRREDPGELFF. The DNA of the CDR3 is TGTGCCATCCGCCGGGAGGATCCCGGGGAGCTGTTTTTT.

The V call is TRBV7-9, the J call TRBJ2-1; 9 positions agree with TRBD2. The CDR3 is 14 amino acids. V lost 1 base to trimming and J lost 10 bases; unmatched junction nucleotides: 5. The V gene's germline CDR1 is SEHNR and CDR2 FQNEAQ (reference sequence). Here the CDR3 reads CASSLGGRADEQFF. The CDR3 bases are TGTGCCAGCAGCTTAGGCGGGAGGGCCGACGAGCAGTTCTTC.

The table lists this clonotype with a few counts. J is TRBJ1-1 and V is TRBV3-1; D not certain. Between the trimmed V and J ends, which lost 0 bases and 13 bases, there was a span of 18 bases. CDR3 length: 14 residues. The germline V gene encodes CDR1 LGHDT and CDR2 YNNKEL (reference sequence). Here the CDR3 reads CASSQDGPLTRVFF. Written as DNA, the CDR3 is TGTGCCAGCAGCCAAGACGGCCCCCTGACGCGTGTTTTCTTT. The variable domain in full, with the rest retrieved from reference TRBV3-1 and TRBJ1-1, is DTAVSQTPKYLVTQMGNDKSIKCEQNLGHDTMYWYKQDSKKFLKIMFSYNNKELIINETVPNRFSPKSPDKAHLNLHINSLELGDSAVYFCASSQDGPLTRVFFGQGTRLTVV.